One and the same sample provided the 30 T cell receptor beta chains below, sequenced in a study of blood T cell repertoires in COVID-19. Sequencing was performed with immunoSEQ multiplex PCR; in TCRdb, only in-frame clones are kept and a portion is missing. The sample lists fewer than 350,000 clones; 70% to 90% were seen once. The sample taken for sequencing was peripheral blood. These receptors all stem from a woman in her thirties with COVID-19, enrolled during active disease.

As regards this clone: The junction differs from germline at one of its ends, possibly a read error. This sequence joins TRBV6-1 and TRBJ2-1, with TRBD2 matching 13 bases. The CDR3 loop spans 15 amino acids. CDR1 is MNHNS, CDR2 SASEGT, per germline. DNA of the CDR3: TGTGCCAGCAATGAACTAGCGGGGGGGGCGGATGAGCAGTTCTTC. Its translation is CASNELAGGADEQFF.

The chain carries TRBV7-9 and TRBJ2-7; D may be TRBD1 (7 bases). CDR3 size: 16 residues. The germline V gene has CDR1 SEHNR and CDR2 FQNEAQ (reference sequence). V was clipped by 5 bases and J by 3 bases, with 20 bases between them. CDR3 sequence (DNA): TGTGCCAGCAGCCAGGGTGCGGAGGGGGCAAACTACGAGCAGTACTTC. It translates to CASSQGAEGANYEQYF.

The chain has TRBV7-9 and TRBJ1-5; 7 nucleotides align to TRBD1. Germline CDR1 is SEHNR and CDR2 is FQNEAQ (reference sequence). This CDR3 region has 13 residues. Germline trimming cut 5 bases from V and 10 bases from J; bases unmatched to any gene: 8. CDR3 region: CASSPDRDPPQHF. CDR3 bases: TGTGCCAGCAGCCCTGACAGGGACCCCCCCCAGCATTTT.

This chain links TRBV6-6 with TRBJ2-7; 7 bases match TRBD2. Looked up from germline, CDR1 is MNHNY and CDR2 is SVGAGI (reference sequence). With V trimmed by 5 bases and J by 3 bases, 4 bases remained unmatched. The CDR3 loop spans 13 amino acids. CDR3 sequence reads: CASSTREDYEQYF. Here the CDR3 DNA reads TGTGCCAGCAGTACTCGGGAGGACTACGAGCAGTACTTC.

The J gene is TRBJ1-2, the V gene TRBV2; 8 bases align to TRBD1. CDR1 is SNHLY and CDR2 is FYNNEI in the germline V gene. CDR3 length: 15 residues. J gave up 8 bases and V 8 bases, and 16 bases lay outside the gene matches. The CDR3: CASYYGQGGGNGYTF. CDR3 bases: TGTGCCAGCTACTACGGACAGGGTGGGGGGAACGGCTACACCTTC. Based on the CDR3 plus reference TRBV2 and TRBJ1-2, the full variable domain is EPEVTQTPSHQVTQMGQEVILRCVPISNHLYFYWYRQILGQKVEFLVSFYNNEISEKSEIFDDQFSVERPDGSNFTLKIRSTKLEDSAMYFCASYYGQGGGNGYTFGSGTRLTVV.

This chain links TRBV5-1 with TRBJ2-5; no clear D. The CDR3 sequence is 14 residues long. CDR1 and CDR2 from the germline V gene are SGHRS and YFSETQ. Trimming cost V 5 bases and J 3 bases, with 14 bases left between them. This CDR3 is CASSRRADEETQYF. CDR3 bases: TGCGCCAGCAGTCGGAGAGCAGACGAAGAGACCCAGTACTTC.

This chain uses TRBV7-6 with TRBJ2-3; TRBD2 matches 9 bases. Germline V gene data show CDR1 as SGHVS and CDR2 as FNYEAQ. Germline trimming cut 1 base from V and 5 bases from J; bases unmatched to any gene: 7. CDR3 size: 16 residues. The CDR3 DNA reads as TGTGCCAGCAGCTTAGTGGGCGGGGGGGTTGGAGATACGCAGTATTTT. Translated: CASSLVGGGVGDTQYF.

V is TRBV6-5 and J is TRBJ1-5, with a possible D match to TRBD1 (6 bases). Germline V CDR1 and CDR2: MNHEY, SVGAGI. V gave up 6 bases and J gave up 5 bases, with 14 bases separating them. The CDR3 covers 14 residues. The CDR3 sequence: CASRSSGGHQPQHF. CDR3 in DNA: TGTGCCAGCAGATCCTCTGGGGGCCATCAGCCCCAGCATTTT.

The chain is built from TRBV28 and TRBJ1-5, with 7 bases lining up with TRBD1. CDR1 is MDHEN and CDR2 is SYDVKM in the germline V gene. The CDR3 contains 16 residues. Trimming took 10 bases from V and 2 from J; bases not matched to a gene: 14. The CDR3 loop reads CATYPTGINGNQPQHF. CDR3 coding DNA: TGTGCCACCTACCCGACAGGGATTAACGGCAATCAGCCCCAGCATTTT. The full variable domain, with the rest looked up from reference TRBV28 and TRBJ1-5, is DVKVTQSSRYLVKRTGEKVFLECVQDMDHENMFWYRQDPGLGLRLIYFSYDVKMKEKGDIPEGYSVSREKKERFSLILESASTNQTSMYLCATYPTGINGNQPQHFGDGTRLSIL.

The J gene is TRBJ2-3, the V gene TRBV27; 8 nucleotides align to TRBD2. The junction had 6 bases not matched to a gene; V was cut back by 8 bases and J by 2 bases. This CDR3 has 14 residues. The germline CDR1 and CDR2 sequences are MNHEY and SMNVEV (reference sequence). This chain's CDR3 is CASGERGPTDTQYF. The CDR3 bases are TGTGCCAGCGGAGAGCGGGGGCCCACAGATACGCAGTATTTT.

This chain connects TRBV4-1 to TRBJ2-3, with TRBD2 matching over 8 bases. Per germline, CDR1 MGHRA and CDR2 YSYEKL. Losses at the gene ends were 4 bases for V and 0 bases for J; bases not matched to a gene: 12. The CDR3 length is 18 residues. The CDR3 DNA follows: TGCGCCAGCAGCCGGACCGGGGGGGCGGGCTATAGCACAGATACGCAGTATTTT. Its translation: CASSRTGGAGYSTDTQYF.

In regard to this clone: The same CDR3 also results from other DNA sequences found in this sample. The rearrangement joins TRBV3-1 (or the pseudogene TRBV3-2) to TRBJ1-1, with D hard to call. From germline, CDR1 is LGHDT and CDR2 YNNKEL (reference sequence). The CDR3 loop spans 13 amino acids. Trimming cost V 6 bases and J 1 base, with 9 bases left between them. CDR3 in DNA: TGTGCCAGCAGTTTGAGGGAGAACACTGAAGCTTTCTTT. Translating gives CASSLRENTEAFF.

The chain uses TRBV2 and TRBJ2-1; 7 bases map to TRBD1. With 7 bases clipped from V and 5 bases from J, the junction kept 8 bases outside the gene matches. In germline, CDR1 is SNHLY, CDR2 FYNNEI. There are 14 residues in the CDR3. CDR3 nucleotide sequence: TGTGCCAGCAAACTAAGGGGGCCCCACAATGAGCAGTTCTTC. Protein sequence: CASKLRGPHNEQFF.

This clone is a singleton in its sample. V is TRBV7-9 and J is TRBJ1-1; D is unclear. This CDR3 is 12 amino acids long. The germline CDR1 and CDR2 sequences are SEHNR and FQNEAQ (reference sequence). Trimming removed 6 bases from V and 2 bases from J, with 7 bases in between. The CDR3 loop reads CASSLLNTEAFF. Written as DNA, the CDR3 is TGTGCCAGCAGTCTACTCAACACTGAAGCTTTCTTT.

V is TRBV11-2 and J is TRBJ1-6, with D uncertain. The CDR3 runs to 13 residues. Germline loops: CDR1 SGHAT, CDR2 FQNNGV. Trimming took off 2 bases at V and 10 bases at J, with 9 bases between the two ends. The CDR3 loop reads CASSLISASPLHF. In DNA, the CDR3 is TGTGCCAGCAGCTTAATTTCAGCGTCACCCCTCCACTTT. Combining the CDR3 with reference TRBV11-2 and TRBJ1-6 gives the whole variable domain EAGVAQSPRYKIIEKRQSVAFWCNPISGHATLYWYQQILGQGPKLLIQFQNNGVVDDSQLPKDRFSAERLKGVDSTLKIQPAKLEDSAVYLCASSLISASPLHFGNGTRLTVT.

V gene TRBV5-1 combines with J gene TRBJ2-3; D may be TRBD1 (5 bases). The CDR3 has 16 residues. Germline assignment: CDR1 SGHRS and CDR2 YFSETQ. V was trimmed by 0 bases and J by 1 base, leaving 12 bases between them. As DNA, the CDR3 is TGCGCCAGCAGCTTGGAAACAGGAAGCCGCACAGATACGCAGTATTTT. Residues: CASSLETGSRTDTQYF.

V and J are TRBV20-1 and TRBJ1-1; D possibly corresponds to TRBD1 (5 bases). From germline, CDR1 is DFQATT and CDR2 SNEGSKA (reference sequence). The CDR3 is 11 amino acids. V was cut by 5 bases and J by 6 bases, with 10 bases left in between. This chain's CDR3 is CSAGRGAEAFF. Here the CDR3 DNA reads TGCAGTGCTGGGAGGGGTGCTGAAGCTTTCTTT.

The chain combines TRBV20-1 with TRBJ1-2; no clear D. This CDR3 has 11 amino acids. Germline V gene lookup returns CDR1 DFQATT and CDR2 SNEGSKA (reference sequence). The ends were cut back, 4 bases at V and 2 bases at J, with 5 bases in the middle. The CDR3 nucleotides are TGCAGTGCTATCTCGAACTATGGCTACACCTTC. This codes for CSAISNYGYTF.

The chain carries TRBV5-6 and TRBJ2-3; TRBD2 agrees at 11 bases. This CDR3 is built from 15 residues. Germline V gene data show CDR1 as SGHDT and CDR2 as YYEEEE. J lost 5 bases, V lost 0 bases, and 2 bases had no gene match. DNA of the CDR3: TGTGCCAGCAGCTTGGCGCTAGCGGGGGGAGATACGCAGTATTTT. This sequence encodes CASSLALAGGDTQYF. The entire variable domain, with the rest obtained from reference TRBV5-6 and TRBJ2-3, is as follows: DAGVTQSPTHLIKTRGQQVTLRCSPKSGHDTVSWYQQALGQGPQFIFQYYEEEERQRGNFPDRFSGHQFPNYSSELNVNALLLGDSALYLCASSLALAGGDTQYFGPGTRLTVL.

CDR3 nucleotides: TGTGCCAGTACCCCCGGGACAGGAAATCAGCCCCAGCATTTT. Translating it yields CASTPGTGNQPQHF. The chain combines TRBV19 with TRBJ1-5, with 8 nucleotides matching TRBD1. Trimming removed 7 bases from V and 4 bases from J; junction bases left unmatched: 6. In germline, CDR1 is LNHDA, CDR2 SQIVND (reference sequence). CDR3 length equals 14 residues.

CDR3 sequence (DNA): TGTGCCAGCAGCTTAGGGGGTTGGCGGGGGGCTAAACGCGGAGATACGCAGTATTTT. Translation: CASSLGGWRGAKRGDTQYF. The V call is TRBV7-9, the J call TRBJ2-3; 8 nucleotides agree with TRBD2. Germline V lookup: CDR1 SEHNR, CDR2 FQNEAQ (reference sequence). The CDR3 contains 19 residues. The ends lost 1 base at V and 5 bases at J; junction bases unmatched: 17.

The CDR3 sequence: CASSILGQGIPDTQYF. CDR3 in DNA: TGTGCCAGCAGCATCTTGGGACAGGGGATCCCAGATACGCAGTATTTT. The V and J genes are TRBV5-4 and TRBJ2-3; 10 bases map to TRBD1. The CDR3 is 16 amino acids. Germline V gene lookup returns CDR1 SGHNT and CDR2 YYREEE (reference sequence). The V segment lost 4 bases and the J segment 4 bases; nucleotides outside the gene matches: 9.

This clone was detected only a few times. One end of the junction fails to match germline, which may point to a read error. The V and J genes are TRBV20-1 and TRBJ1-2, with D uncertain. Germline V gene sequence: CDR1 DFQATT, CDR2 SNEGSKA (reference sequence). CDR3 length equals 8 residues. CDR3 residues: CSARGGYF. CDR3 DNA sequence: TGCAGTGCCCGAGGCGGGTACTTC.

The rearrangement uses TRBV20-1 and TRBJ2-5, with D maybe TRBD2 (6 bases). The CDR3 contains 15 residues. Trimming left V 3 bases short and J 0 bases short, with 14 bases between. Germline-derived CDR1 and CDR2 are DFQATT and SNEGSKA (reference sequence). The CDR3 loop reads CSASRLGGDQETQYF. The CDR3 region has the DNA TGCAGTGCTAGTCGGTTAGGAGGGGACCAAGAGACCCAGTACTTC.

This chain connects TRBV19 to TRBJ2-1; 12 bases align to TRBD2. Trimming took 5 bases from V and 9 from J; bases not matched to a gene: 8. Germline CDR1 LNHDA, CDR2 SQIVND (reference sequence). The CDR3 runs to 15 residues. The CDR3 region is CASSQLAGGLSEQFF. As DNA, the CDR3 is TGTGCCAGTAGTCAACTAGCGGGGGGATTGAGTGAGCAGTTCTTC.

The chain has TRBV27 and TRBJ2-1; 8 positions agree with TRBD1. Germline V lookup: CDR1 MNHEY, CDR2 SMNVEV (reference sequence). V dropped 1 base and J dropped 8; count of bases not matched to a gene: 7. The CDR3 runs 15 residues. The CDR3 loop reads CASSLWYRGVYEQFF. DNA of the CDR3: TGTGCCAGCAGTTTATGGTACAGGGGGGTCTATGAGCAGTTCTTC.

This rearrangement joins TRBV4-2 to TRBJ2-2; maybe TRBD1 (6 bases). With 4 bases removed from V and 5 bases from J, the gap between germline ends came to 11 bases. This CDR3 spans 14 amino acids. From germline, CDR1 is LGHNA and CDR2 YNFKEQ. The CDR3 DNA sequence: TGTGCCAGCAGCCGTAACAGGGCAACCGGGGAGCTGTTTTTT. Translation: CASSRNRATGELFF.

The chain recombines TRBV4-1 with TRBJ1-4; D perhaps matches TRBD1 (6 bases). CDR3 length: 19 amino acids. Germline V lookup: CDR1 MGHRA, CDR2 YSYEKL. V was pared by 0 bases and J by 5 bases, with 22 bases between. This CDR3 reads CASSQEFGVQGTENEKLFF. The CDR3 DNA reads TGCGCCAGCAGCCAAGAATTCGGGGTTCAGGGGACGGAAAATGAAAAACTGTTTTTT.

This clone was picked up one time. The V gene is TRBV6-5, the J gene TRBJ1-3, with D uncertain. The CDR3 runs 15 residues. Trimming took off 0 bases at V and 4 bases at J, with 10 bases between the two ends. The V gene's germline CDR1 is MNHEY and CDR2 SVGAGI. As DNA, the CDR3 is TGTGCCAGCAGTTACTCGTTCGTGGGCGGAAACACCATATATTTT. It specifies CASSYSFVGGNTIYF.

V and J are TRBV2 and TRBJ2-7; 7 positions match TRBD2. The CDR3 has 15 residues. The junction had 10 bases not matched to a gene; V was cut back by 3 bases and J by 5 bases. CDR1 and CDR2 from the germline V gene are SNHLY and FYNNEI. The CDR3 DNA follows: TGTGCCAGCAGTGACCCCGGACTAGTGTTCGACGAGCAGTACTTC. Translation gives CASSDPGLVFDEQYF.